Presented here are 13 T cell receptor beta chains from one specimen sequenced in a study of T cell responses to AZD1222 COVID-19 vaccine. Method: immunoSEQ multiplex PCR; TCRdb's copy keeps in-frame clones and lacks some. The sample includes 100,000 to 150,000 clones, 85% to 90% of them seen just once. The source was peripheral blood, collected on day 0 of AZD1222 vaccination. Source of these receptors: an adult in good health.

This sequence joins TRBV3-1 (or the pseudogene TRBV3-2) and TRBJ1-6; a possible D gene is TRBD1 (6 bases). This CDR3 has 18 amino acids. Looked up from germline, CDR1 is LGHDT and CDR2 is YNNKEL (reference sequence). V gave up 3 bases and J gave up 5 bases, with 20 bases separating them. As DNA, the CDR3 is TGTGCCAGCAGCCAGGCAAACCTGTGGGGGGCGCATAATTCACCCCTCCACTTT. This sequence encodes CASSQANLWGAHNSPLHF.

In DNA form, the CDR3 reads TGTGCCAGCAGCTTAGTCGAGGCAGTTCCTAAACTGTTTTTT. It specifies CASSLVEAVPKLFF. The chain joins TRBV7-2 to TRBJ1-4, with unresolved D. Germline V CDR1 and CDR2: SGHTA, FQGNSA. Trimming removed 1 base from V and 11 bases from J, with 14 bases in between. The CDR3 is 14 amino acids.

This chain joins TRBV9 and TRBJ1-2; 9 positions agree with TRBD1. The V and J ends lost 3 bases and 4 bases, in that order; junction bases with no gene match: 4. The CDR3 is made up of 14 amino acids. In germline, CDR1 is SGDLS, CDR2 YYNGEE. This CDR3 is CASSAGTGSYGYTF. In DNA, the CDR3 is TGTGCCAGCAGCGCCGGGACAGGGAGCTATGGCTACACCTTC.

V gene TRBV5-1 combines with J gene TRBJ2-2, with 10 bases that match TRBD1. This CDR3 is 16 amino acids long. Germline CDR1 reads SGHRS; CDR2 reads YFSETQ. V was clipped by 4 bases and J by 3 bases; unmatched bases: 6. The CDR3 loop is CASSDRQGADTGELFF. The CDR3 nucleotides are TGCGCCAGCAGCGACAGACAGGGGGCGGACACCGGGGAGCTGTTTTTT.

The chain carries TRBV5-1 and TRBJ1-2; D ambiguous. Trimming cost V 0 bases and J 4 bases, with 7 bases left between them. The CDR3 totals 13 residues. Germline V lookup: CDR1 SGHRS, CDR2 YFSETQ. The CDR3 DNA follows: TGCGCCAGCAGCTTGGATCAGCCCTATGGCTACACCTTC. Translation: CASSLDQPYGYTF.

The chain carries TRBV9 and TRBJ1-4, with a weak D call TRBD1 (5 bases). The V gene lost 3 bases and the J gene lost 0 bases, with 18 bases spanning the gap. The CDR3 loop spans 18 amino acids. CDR1 and CDR2 (germline): SGDLS, YYNGEE. CDR3 sequence: CASSEAPTEIATNEKLFF. CDR3 DNA: TGTGCCAGCAGCGAGGCCCCGACAGAAATCGCAACTAATGAAAAACTGTTTTTT.

This clone was observed once. The V call is TRBV10-1, the J call TRBJ2-3; 14 bases map to TRBD2. The CDR3 contains 17 residues. V was pared by 6 bases and J by 5 bases, with 10 bases of the junction left unmatched. CDR1 WNHNN and CDR2 SYGVQD come from the germline V gene (reference sequence). CDR3 sequence reads: CASSPAGLAGGKDTQYF. CDR3 sequence (DNA): TGCGCCAGCAGCCCAGCCGGACTAGCGGGGGGCAAAGATACGCAGTATTTT.

The chain is built from TRBV5-8 and TRBJ1-6; D is ambiguous. CDR1 is SGHTS and CDR2 is YDEGEE in the germline V gene. The CDR3 loop spans 14 amino acids. Trimming stripped 2 bases from V and 9 bases from J, with 12 bases between. CDR3 DNA sequence: TGTGCCAGCAGCTTCCAAGGCTTCTTTTCACCCCTCCACTTT. Translation: CASSFQGFFSPLHF. Variable domain in full (rest from reference TRBV5-8 and TRBJ1-6): EAGVTQSPTHLIKTRGQQATLRCSPISGHTSVYWYQQALGLGLQFLLWYDEGEERNRGNFPPRFSGRQFPNYSSELNVNALELEDSALYLCASSFQGFFSPLHFGNGTRLTVT.

The rearrangement joins TRBV18 to TRBJ1-2, with TRBD1 matching 8 bases. With 3 bases clipped from V and 4 bases from J, the junction kept 10 bases outside the gene matches. The V gene's germline CDR1 is KGHSH and CDR2 LQKENI. The CDR3 sequence is 16 residues long. This CDR3 is CASSPDQDRVSYGYTF. The CDR3 DNA reads as TGTGCCAGCTCACCGGACCAGGACAGGGTCAGCTATGGCTACACCTTC.

V gene TRBV6-4 combines with J gene TRBJ1-2; D is unclear. The V gene lost 4 bases and the J gene lost 0 bases, with 15 bases spanning the gap. Germline CDR1 is MRHNA and CDR2 is SNTAGT. The CDR3 has 16 residues. The CDR3 bases are TGTGCCAGCAGTGGACCACCCTTAGGCGCTAACTATGGCTACACCTTC. As protein: CASSGPPLGANYGYTF.

The CDR3 protein is CASSLVPSGGTYEQYF. In nucleotides, the CDR3 is TGTGCCAGCAGCTTGGTCCCTAGCGGGGGAACCTACGAGCAGTACTTC. J is TRBJ2-7 and V is TRBV5-5; 10 bases fit TRBD2. Germline CDR1 is SGHKS and CDR2 is YYEKEE (reference sequence). The CDR3 runs 16 residues. The V gene end was trimmed by 0 bases and the J gene end by 2 bases; junction bases not matched to a gene: 5.

This chain links TRBV18 with TRBJ2-7; D may be TRBD1 (6 bases). CDR3 size: 15 residues. The V gene's germline CDR1 is KGHSH and CDR2 LQKENI. The ends were cut back, 3 bases at V and 6 bases at J, with 18 bases in the middle. The CDR3 DNA is TGTGCCAGCTCACCCGAGACAGGCACCCGGGTCGAGCAGTACTTC. Its translation is CASSPETGTRVEQYF.

This chain links TRBV29-1 with TRBJ1-2; a weak D match, TRBD1 (5 bases). The CDR3 is made up of 12 amino acids. Germline CDR1 is SQVTM and CDR2 is ANQGSEA. The germline V and J ends were trimmed by 4 bases and 4 bases, with 10 bases remaining between them. The CDR3 nucleotides read TGCAGCGTTGTTCCCGGGGCCTATGGCTACACCTTC. As protein: CSVVPGAYGYTF.